The entry below gives a single TCR beta chain sequence along with its context. This clonotype was seen a handful of times. This clone's antigen is unknown. No per-base quality is available; no much larger clone lies one base away. The data derive from a study of CD8+CD57+ T cells in acquired aplastic anemia (dated by TCRdb to 2016 to 2019). About the investigation overall: A mean of approximately 3 ug of DNA, ranging from roughly 0.19 to 27.4 ug, was extracted from sorted CD4+ and CD8+ cells. Healthy donor samples averaged approximately 10 million reads for CD4+ and 11 million to 14 million for CD8+ cells. Overall results and qualifications from the work: About 29 CD8+ CDR3 sequences were found to be shared between patients and controls, but these sequences appeared to be highly expressed in patients and within the immunodominant clones of the patients. Between patients and healthy controls, no significant difference in CD8+ Simpson's diversity was found (P=0.060).

The CDR1 and CDR2 encoded by the germline V gene are SQVTM and ANQGSEA. The CDR3 starts with the cysteine, ends with the phenylalanine, and has 11 residues. Kept here is only the CDR3 DNA, which spans 33 bases and is read in frame from base 1. Trimming takes 4 bases from V and 4 bases from J, and the germline ends sit 7 bases apart. TCR beta VDJ combination and CDR3 sequence profiling used genomic DNA as the template. TCR repertoire sequencing was run on an Illumina HiSeq 2000. For the original study's pipeline: Repertoires were assessed using TRBV/TRBJ rearrangement plots, CDR3 size and DJ length profiles, and Simpson's diversity index. The most abundant DNA sequence in the deep sequencing data was defined as the immunodominant clone. CDR3 amino acid sequences were screened for sharing across subjects and were compared with published repertoires and the VDJdb database. TCRdb reran the public reads through fastp at Q25 and MiXCR, keeping productive beta chains. Each record represents a unique CDR3 protein, reported with the most common genes and DNA among its rows. The V and J calls, along with clone size, are taken from TCRdb and not from the paper's own processing. The table for this sample lists 50,000 to 70,000 distinct CDR3 sequences; less than 65% of them were counted only once. The biggest ten clones account for under 2.5% of the sample.

In this study, sorted CD4+ and CD8+ T cells from the blood of healthy subjects and of severe aplastic anemia patients had their TCR repertoires deep-sequenced. Ficoll-Paque density gradient centrifugation was used to isolate peripheral blood mononuclear cells. Before DNA was extracted, CD4+ and CD8+ T cells were sorted using either FACS or magnetic beads. Sequencing input: sorted CD4+, CD8+, or CD8+CD57+ T cells (not recorded which) from PBMCs. The sequence derives from a human donor in good health, serving as a control. The sequence links TRBV29-1 to TRBJ1-2, with the D gene uncertain. The DNA sequence reads TGCAGCGTTGGAGTTGGCTATGGCTACACCTTC. Translated, it reads CSVGVGYGYTF.